This entry concerns a single T cell receptor beta chain. This receptor's antigen is unknown. From each donor, a roughly 2.5 ml peripheral blood sample was collected into PAXgene tubes and stored at -80 degrees C. Without T cell sorting, total RNA was isolated from whole blood using the PAXgene blood miRNA kit on an automated QIAcube. Peripheral blood from monozygotic twin pairs who were concordant or discordant for inflammatory bowel disease underwent deep TCRalpha and TCRbeta repertoire profiling using unique molecular barcoding. Smoking habits were recorded for all twin pairs, with individuals classified as current, former or never smokers. This sample stems from a study of monozygotic twins with inflammatory bowel disease (dated by TCRdb to between 2017 and 2020). About the investigation overall: The complete study included 28 monozygotic twin pairs: 19 IBD-discordant Danish pairs and nine German pairs, of which four were IBD-concordant and five were IBD-discordant. Each individual had, on average, about 151 000 unique TCRalpha sequences and 181 000 unique TCRbeta sequences available for analysis. Within discordant pairs, disease-associated traits were sought mainly by comparing IBD patients with their genetically identical healthy co-twins. Study-wide findings and limitations: No single strong signal or clonotype linked to IBD turned up in the results, so the idea that one exists was not supported. The analysis was unable to tell apart different T cell subtypes. No difference in repertoire similarity was observed between concordant and discordant twins, possibly owing to limited statistical power. A decrease in TCRbeta repertoire diversity, as measured by inverse Simpson index, was observed in IBD patients compared with their healthy co-twins. Background noise and inter-individual variability may have been introduced into the repertoires by the differing immunosuppressive treatments among patients. IBD patients shared fewer clonotypes with other individuals than healthy twins did, most markedly in patients showing signs of disease activity.

The germline V gene specifies ENHRY as CDR1 and SYGVKD as CDR2. The CDR3 goes from the cysteine to the phenylalanine over 18 residues. Only the protein sequence is given. The library was obtained by 5' RACE. Preparation of each TCR library used around 3.5 ug of total RNA. For each sample, cDNA was synthesized in eight separate reactions using SMARTScribe reverse transcriptase. During cDNA synthesis, template switching was used to introduce unique molecular identifiers that contained a 6-nucleotide sample barcode. Two nested PCRs of about 15 and 9 cycles amplified the TCRalpha and TCRbeta cDNA, and bead purification followed each PCR. Before amplification, the cDNA was both treated with uracil DNA-glycosylase and purified with the QIAquick PCR purification kit. The second PCR added Illumina TruSeq-compatible adapters along with sample-specific barcodes. Library quality and concentration were assessed using TapeStation and Qubit, and approximately 5 ng of each library was pooled. Sequencing of the pooled libraries was done on an Illumina HiSeq2500 single-index Rapid Run using custom sequencing primers and 2 x 100 bp reads. The authors' analysis ran thus. MiGEC version 1.2.6 was used for UMI-based consensus assembly to correct PCR and sequencing errors. MiXCR version 2.1.1 was used to carry out V(D)J alignment, clonotype assembly and CDR3 extraction. To normalise gene usage, clonotype sharing and MAIT/NKT TCR abundance, the top 1000, 10 000 and 20 000 clonotypes in each sample were analysed. Diversity was computed as the inverse Simpson index with the vegan R package after downsampling to 27 000 UMIs. Paired Mann-Whitney U tests on discordant twin pairs were used, with Benjamini-Hochberg multiple-testing correction. TCRdb reprocessed the public reads and reports one entry per CDR3 protein sequence, without DNA. None of the V and J calls come from the authors' own analysis; TCRdb made them. Per the sample table, the count is around 380,000 distinct CDR3 sequences. In total, the top ten clones hold 2% to 2.5% of the sample.

The chain was built from TRBV10-3 and TRBJ2-7; the D call of TRBD1 rests on TCRdb alone, since no DNA is present to check it. Sequenced material: blood. The TCR was taken from a human donor with ulcerative colitis or Crohn's disease, or a healthy co-twin of an affected twin (not recorded which). CDR3 protein: CAISESTPGTGDRYEQYF.